The 6 T cell receptor beta chains below were found in one sample sequenced in a study of CD8 T cells in Susac syndrome. Reverse transcription used about 0.5 to 1 ug RNA and random hexamers. TCRdb re-analysed the immunoSEQ multiplex PCR reads in MiXCR, keeping a single row per CDR3 protein. The table records around 150,000 distinct CDR3 sequences, around 94% of them present only once. The sequenced material came from CD4+ T cells from PBMCs. The origin of the receptors is a human donor in good health.

CDR3 coding DNA: TGTGCCTGGAGCCGGGCTAGCAGCTCCTACAATGAGCAGTTCTTC. Protein: CAWSRASSSYNEQFF. The genes are TRBV30 and TRBJ2-1; a weak D match, TRBD2 (5 bases). The V gene's germline CDR1 is GTSNPN and CDR2 SVGIG (reference sequence). The V end was cut by 3 bases, the J end by 0 bases, with 12 bases between. The CDR3 length is 15 residues.

This clonotype came up once. The chain carries TRBV18 and TRBJ2-7; TRBD1 agrees at 7 bases. V lost 2 bases and J lost 5; bases outside the gene matches: 9. CDR3 length equals 15 residues. CDR1 and CDR2 from the germline V gene are KGHSH and LQKENI. Here the CDR3 reads CASSPGEQGINEQYF. The CDR3 nucleotides read TGTGCCAGCTCACCAGGAGAACAGGGGATCAACGAGCAGTACTTC.

The rearrangement joins TRBV2 to TRBJ1-5; D call uncertain. V gave up 6 bases and J gave up 1 base, with 10 bases separating them. The V gene's germline CDR1 is SNHLY and CDR2 FYNNEI. The CDR3 extends over 14 amino acids. The CDR3 DNA reads TGTGCCAGCAGCCGGTTAGAAAGCAATCAGCCCCAGCATTTT. Its translation is CASSRLESNQPQHF.

The V call is TRBV20-1, the J call TRBJ1-2; no clear D. CDR1 is DFQATT, CDR2 SNEGSKA, per germline (reference sequence). This CDR3 spans 12 amino acids. V lost 3 bases to trimming and J lost 7 bases, with 12 bases between them. DNA of the CDR3: TGCAGTGCTAGGGAGGTGGCTACTGGCTACACCTTC. This sequence encodes CSAREVATGYTF.

V gene TRBV20-1 combines with J gene TRBJ2-7; D unresolved. The CDR3 runs 12 residues. With 3 bases removed from V and 2 bases from J, the gap between germline ends came to 8 bases. Germline V lookup: CDR1 DFQATT, CDR2 SNEGSKA (reference sequence). The CDR3 protein is CSASQPTYEQYF. In DNA, the CDR3 is TGCAGTGCTAGTCAGCCGACCTACGAGCAGTACTTC.

The J gene is TRBJ1-2, the V gene TRBV3-1; 7 nucleotides match TRBD1. Germline CDR1 LGHDT, CDR2 YNNKEL (reference sequence). Trimming took 6 bases from V and 7 from J; bases not matched to a gene: 11. This CDR3 is built from 14 residues. CDR3 coding DNA: TGTGCCAGCAGTCCGACAGGGACTCGTGGTGGCTACACCTTC. Amino acids: CASSPTGTRGGYTF.